The source of this T cell receptor (beta chain) is a study of shared clonotypes between healthy human individuals. Notes on the study in general: Only blood underwent sampling, and tissue repertoires likely differ.

The CDR3 is 15 residues long. Deletions cut 4 bases from V and 0 bases from J, with 10 bases between. Per germline, CDR1 LNHNV and CDR2 YYDKDF (reference sequence). All donors qualified as healthy HIV-negative adults and had experienced no recent acute infections or vaccinations. Donors were Caucasian adults residing in Nashville, Tennessee, USA. In the CD4+ fraction, cells were divided into CD45RA+ naive and CD45RA-negative memory subsets. As regards this clone: Its antigen is unidentified.

Profiled with immunoSEQ multiplex PCR; TCRdb holds only in-frame clones, not every one. The sample has around 1.5 million clones; 98% are singletons. The clonotype comes from a man younger than 45 in good health. Input material: naive CD4+ T cells sorted from blood. As for subset: CD45RA+ positively selected. J is TRBJ2-1 and V is TRBV15; D might be TRBD2 (5 bases). The CDR3 is CATSTGSSSYNEQFF. The CDR3 nucleotides read TGTGCCACCAGCACGGGGTCGAGCTCCTACAATGAGCAGTTCTTC.